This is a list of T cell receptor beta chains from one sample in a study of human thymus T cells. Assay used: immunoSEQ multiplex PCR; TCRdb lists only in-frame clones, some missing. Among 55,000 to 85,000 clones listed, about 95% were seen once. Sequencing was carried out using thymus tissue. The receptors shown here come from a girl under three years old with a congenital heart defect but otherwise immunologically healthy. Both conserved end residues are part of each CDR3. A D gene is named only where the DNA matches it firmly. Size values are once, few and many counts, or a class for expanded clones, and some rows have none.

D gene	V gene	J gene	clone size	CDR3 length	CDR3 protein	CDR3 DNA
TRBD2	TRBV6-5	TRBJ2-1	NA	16	CASSYGTTNCYNEQFF	TGTGCCAGCAGTTACGGGACTACCAATTGCTACAATGAGCAGTTCTTC
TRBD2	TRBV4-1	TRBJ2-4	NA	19	CASSQTSGSVRIAKNIQYF	TGCGCCAGCAGCCAAACTAGCGGGAGCGTGCGTATAGCCAAAAACATTCAGTACTTC
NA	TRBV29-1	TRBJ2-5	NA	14	CSVGGTPGWETQYF	TGCAGCGTTGGAGGGACCCCTGGGTGGGAGACCCAGTACTTC
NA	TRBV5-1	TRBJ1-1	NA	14	CASSLAGAIPLTFF	TGCGCCAGCAGCTTAGCAGGGGCGATCCCCTTGACTTTCTTT
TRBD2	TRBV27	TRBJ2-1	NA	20	CASSSLPWGLSPTEDNEQFF	TGTGCCAGCAGTTCCCTCCCTTGGGGACTAAGCCCTACCGAGGACAATGAGCAGTTCTTC
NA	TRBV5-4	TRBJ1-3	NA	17	CASSLGGRDGSGNTIYF	TGTGCCAGCAGCTTGGGGGGCAGGGACGGCTCTGGAAACACCATATATTTT
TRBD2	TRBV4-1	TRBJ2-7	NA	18	CASSQDIGRSGRAYEQYF	TGCGCCAGCAGCCAAGACATAGGGAGAAGCGGGAGGGCCTACGAGCAGTACTTC
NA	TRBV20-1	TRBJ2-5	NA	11	CSARSTETQYF	TGCAGTGCTAGATCGACGGAGACCCAGTACTTC
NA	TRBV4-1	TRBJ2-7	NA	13	CASSQVVTYEQYF	TGCGCCAGCAGCCAAGTCGTTACCTACGAGCAGTACTTC
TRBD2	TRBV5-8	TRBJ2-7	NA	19	CASSGRSLGNSGRAPEQYF	TGTGCCAGCAGCGGGCGCAGTCTAGGAAATAGCGGGAGGGCCCCCGAGCAGTACTTC
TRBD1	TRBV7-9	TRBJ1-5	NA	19	CASSSDFRTGGGWVQPQHF	TGTGCCAGCAGCTCCGATTTTAGGACAGGGGGCGGTTGGGTTCAGCCCCAGCATTTT
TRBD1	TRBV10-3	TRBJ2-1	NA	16	CAISEQDRGPYNEQFF	TGTGCCATCAGTGAGCAGGACAGGGGGCCCTACAATGAGCAGTTCTTC
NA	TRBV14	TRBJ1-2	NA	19	CASSPSGQKKCRARYGYTF	TGTGCCAGCAGCCCATCGGGCCAGAAGAAATGCCGGGCGCGATATGGCTACACCTTC
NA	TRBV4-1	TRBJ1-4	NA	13	CASSPISGEKLFF	TGCGCCAGCAGCCCTATCTCGGGGGAAAAACTGTTTTTT
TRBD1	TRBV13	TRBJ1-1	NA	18	CASSQTGGSGVVNTEAFF	TGTGCCAGCAGCCAGACAGGGGGCAGTGGGGTAGTGAACACTGAAGCTTTCTTT
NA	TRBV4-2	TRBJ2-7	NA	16	CASSQGLRSDAYEQYF	TGTGCCAGCAGCCAAGGTTTAAGGTCAGACGCGTACGAGCAGTACTTC
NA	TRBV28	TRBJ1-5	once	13	CASSRGLRQPQHF	TGTGCCAGTTCCAGGGGTCTTCGGCAGCCCCAGCATTTT
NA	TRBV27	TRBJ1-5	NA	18	CASRERAGGGRWYQPQHF	TGTGCCAGCAGGGAGAGAGCGGGGGGTGGTCGGTGGTATCAGCCCCAGCATTTT
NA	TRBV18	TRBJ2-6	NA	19	CASSLGLTVTLAGANVLTF	TGTGCCAGCTCACTTGGGCTGACAGTCACTCTGGCTGGGGCCAACGTCCTGACTTTC
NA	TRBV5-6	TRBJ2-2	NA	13	CASSFGFTGELFF	TGTGCCAGCAGCTTTGGGTTCACCGGGGAGCTGTTTTTT
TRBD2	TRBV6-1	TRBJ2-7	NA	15	CASSEGTSGSSEQYF	TGTGCCAGCAGTGAGGGGACTAGCGGGAGTAGCGAGCAGTACTTC
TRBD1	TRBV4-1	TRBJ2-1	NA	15	CASSRGTGDYNEQFF	TGCGCCAGCAGCCGTGGGACAGGGGATTACAATGAGCAGTTCTTC
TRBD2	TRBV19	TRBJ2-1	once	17	CASRLTGGCNLSNEQFF	TGTGCCAGTAGGTTAACGGGAGGGTGTAATCTCAGCAATGAGCAGTTCTTC
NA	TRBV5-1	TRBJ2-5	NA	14	CASSLGGSAETQYF	TGCGCCAGCAGCTTGGGGGGGAGCGCGGAGACCCAGTACTTC
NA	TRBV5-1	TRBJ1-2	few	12	CASSLALDGYTF	TGCGCCAGCAGCTTGGCCTTGGATGGCTACACCTTC
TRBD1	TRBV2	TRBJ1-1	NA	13	CASVDRGDTEAFF	TGTGCCAGCGTTGACAGGGGGGACACTGAAGCTTTCTTT
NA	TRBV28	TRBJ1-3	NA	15	CASAYGHRSGNTIYF	TGTGCCAGCGCATACGGACATCGCTCTGGAAACACCATATATTTT
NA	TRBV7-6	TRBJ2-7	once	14	CASSPRPSSYEQYF	TGTGCCAGCAGCCCCCGCCCGTCTTCCTACGAGCAGTACTTC